Below, 12 T cell receptor beta chains from the same sample are listed, as sequenced in a study of immune evolution from preneoplasia to lung adenocarcinoma. Profiled with immunoSEQ multiplex PCR; TCRdb holds only in-frame clones, not every one. The sample includes about 4,900 clones, 80% to 90% of them seen just once. The sample was FFPE adjacent normal lung tissue. These receptors came from a donor at least 70 years old with lung adenocarcinoma.

The V and J genes are TRBV11-1 and TRBJ1-2; D remains unclear. CDR1 SGHAT and CDR2 FQDESV come from the germline V gene (reference sequence). The CDR3 has 14 amino acids. The germline V and J ends were trimmed by 5 bases and 3 bases, with 13 bases remaining between them. CDR3: CASSPAGGYYGYTF. CDR3 in DNA: TGTGCCAGCAGCCCGGCGGGCGGATACTATGGCTACACCTTC.

The chain employs TRBV28 and TRBJ2-7; D possibly corresponds to TRBD2 (6 bases). The CDR3 length is 11 residues. V was trimmed by 10 bases and J by 5 bases, leaving 12 bases between them. Germline V gene data show CDR1 as MDHEN and CDR2 as SYDVKM. CDR3: CAILREHEQYF. CDR3 coding DNA: TGTGCCATTCTCCGGGAGCACGAGCAGTACTTC.

This chain uses TRBV30 with TRBJ2-7, with 9 bases that match TRBD1. V shed 0 bases and J 12 bases; nucleotides not matched to a gene: 18. Germline lookup yields CDR1 GTSNPN and CDR2 SVGIG (reference sequence). CDR3 length: 16 residues. The CDR3 spells CAWSVPEEGQGDVTYF. CDR3 in DNA: TGTGCCTGGAGTGTACCGGAGGAGGGACAGGGTGATGTTACGTACTTC.

This chain connects TRBV2 to TRBJ2-7, with D perhaps TRBD1 (6 bases). Germline CDR1 reads SNHLY; CDR2 reads FYNNEI. This CDR3 spans 16 amino acids. The V end was cut by 2 bases, the J end by 2 bases, with 16 bases between. The CDR3 nucleotides read TGTGCCAGCAGTGAACCCCCCAGGGGTTCTCCCTACGAGCAGTACTTC. Protein sequence: CASSEPPRGSPYEQYF.

This clone was observed a handful of times. The chain couples TRBV7-9 to TRBJ1-5; D perhaps matches TRBD1 (5 bases). Germline V gene sequence: CDR1 SEHNR, CDR2 FQNEAQ (reference sequence). The CDR3 covers 17 residues. Trimming removed 2 bases from V and 6 bases from J, with 20 bases in between. The CDR3 region is CASSLNSYFREGQPQHF. In DNA form, the CDR3 reads TGTGCCAGCAGCTTAAATTCTTATTTCAGGGAAGGTCAGCCCCAGCATTTT.

This clone occurred once. The chain uses TRBV29-1 and TRBJ2-7; 10 bases align to TRBD2. V lost 5 bases to trimming and J lost 6 bases; unmatched junction nucleotides: 7. This CDR3 comprises 13 residues. Germline values: CDR1 SQVTM, CDR2 ANQGSEA. The CDR3 loop is CSVRLAGEGEQYF. For the CDR3, the DNA is TGCAGCGTTCGTCTAGCGGGAGAGGGCGAGCAGTACTTC.

J is TRBJ2-7 and V is TRBV6-6; possibly TRBD1 for D (5 bases). The CDR3 loop spans 12 amino acids. Deletions cut 5 bases from V and 5 bases from J, with 10 bases between. Germline V CDR1 and CDR2: MNHNY, SVGAGI (reference sequence). The CDR3 region is CASSTFRDEQYF. The CDR3 coding sequence is TGTGCCAGCAGTACATTCAGGGACGAGCAGTACTTC.

This chain connects TRBV11-2 to TRBJ2-3, with D possibly matching TRBD2 (5 bases). The CDR3 length is 13 residues. CDR1 and CDR2 (germline): SGHAT, FQNNGV. V was pared by 8 bases and J by 2 bases, with 11 bases between. In nucleotides, the CDR3 is TGTGCCAGCGGGAGAAGCTTCACAGATACGCAGTATTTT. Its protein is CASGRSFTDTQYF.

J is TRBJ2-1 and V is TRBV5-1; 10 bases are a match to TRBD2. The V gene end was trimmed by 0 bases and the J gene end by 7 bases; junction bases not matched to a gene: 4. The CDR3 totals 15 residues. Germline CDR1 SGHRS, CDR2 YFSETQ. The CDR3 DNA is TGCGCCAGCAGCTTGGGGGCTAGCGGGGGAAATGAGCAGTTCTTC. Residues: CASSLGASGGNEQFF. Combining the CDR3 with reference TRBV5-1 and TRBJ2-1 gives the whole variable domain KAGVTQTPRYLIKTRGQQVTLSCSPISGHRSVSWYQQTPGQGLQFLFEYFSETQRNKGNFPGRFSGRQFSNSRSEMNVSTLELGDSALYLCASSLGASGGNEQFFGPGTRLTVL.

The chain links TRBV6-6 to TRBJ2-3; no firm D call. Germline CDR1 is MNHNY and CDR2 is SVGAGI (reference sequence). CDR3 length: 16 residues. Trimming removed 0 bases at V and 3 bases at J, with 13 bases between. Here the CDR3 reads CASSYSHVRETDTQYF. CDR3 sequence (DNA): TGTGCCAGCAGTTACTCCCATGTTCGAGAGACAGATACGCAGTATTTT.

V usage is TRBV4-1 and J usage is TRBJ1-4, with D maybe TRBD1 (6 bases). The V and J ends lost 7 bases and 1 base respectively, with 25 bases between them. The CDR3 extends over 19 amino acids. CDR1 and CDR2 from the germline V gene are MGHRA and YSYEKL. This CDR3 is CASTHNKIRGSKTNEKLFF. The DNA of the CDR3 is TGCGCCAGCACCCACAATAAAATAAGGGGGTCGAAAACTAATGAAAAACTGTTTTTT.

This chain uses TRBV5-1 with TRBJ1-5; 7 nucleotides line up with TRBD1. The CDR3 spans 14 residues. Per germline, CDR1 SGHRS and CDR2 YFSETQ. J gave up 0 bases and V 9 bases, and 6 bases lay outside the gene matches. CDR3 DNA sequence: TGCGCCACCCCGGGGACAGTTAGCAATCAGCCCCAGCATTTT. Amino acids: CATPGTVSNQPQHF. Together with reference TRBV5-1 and TRBJ1-5, the CDR3 gives the full variable domain: KAGVTQTPRYLIKTRGQQVTLSCSPISGHRSVSWYQQTPGQGLQFLFEYFSETQRNKGNFPGRFSGRQFSNSRSEMNVSTLELGDSALYLCATPGTVSNQPQHFGDGTRLSIL.